This T cell receptor beta chain emerged from a study of a mutant IDH1 vaccine in newly diagnosed glioma. Background on the study: The first vaccination came 4-6 weeks after radiotherapy alone, or with temozolomide cycles. Patients got radiotherapy, temozolomide, or both beforehand, and most got both. Whole-study results and caveats: Among top peripheral T cell clonotypes, changes seemed unrelated to pseudoprogression.

Note on this clone: The antigen is not known.

Germline V lookup: CDR1 GTSNPN, CDR2 SVGIG (reference sequence). This CDR3 comprises 12 residues. Trimming left V 1 base short and J 9 bases short, with 12 bases between. Regarding time point: week 47, end of study. It was 300 ug of mutant IDH1 20-mer peptide that made up each vaccine dose, given with topical imiquimod. Produced via immunoSEQ multiplex PCR; TCRdb's table is partial and in-frame only. The sample lists over 30,000 clones, around nine tenths occurring once. The rearrangement joins TRBV30 to TRBJ1-1; maybe TRBD1 (5 bases). This receptor was identified in a young woman with glioma. The material was PBMCs, obtained from a glioma patient whose treatment included an IDH1 peptide vaccine. The CDR3 DNA follows: TGTGCCTGGAGTGGGTGGGGCGCCCAAGCTTTCTTT. Translating gives CAWSGWGAQAFF. The whole variable domain, remainder taken from reference TRBV30 and TRBJ1-1, is SQTIHQWPATLVQPVGSPLSLECTVEGTSNPNLYWYRQAAGRGLQLLFYSVGIGQISSEVPQNLSASRPQDRQFILSSKKLLLSDSGFYLCAWSGWGAQAFFGQGTRLTVV.